This entry lists 20 T cell receptor beta chains sequenced from one sample in a study of blood T cell repertoires in COVID-19 (dated by TCRdb to 2018 to 2021). The library was obtained by the immunoSEQ multiplex PCR assay. The source is immuneACCESS, and TCRdb retained only in-frame sequences with V and J called. Part of the clones is not carried over; for the studies checked, unresolved V genes explain less than half of this, and the remainder is unexplained. Recorded for this sample are approximately 270,000 clones; approximately 86% of them occurred a single time. Clones ranked in the top ten supply over 8% of the sample. Sequencing was done on a sample of peripheral blood. All receptors derive from a man aged 35-49 years with active or convalescent COVID-19.

V and J are TRBV21-1 and TRBJ2-1; TRBD2, the table's D call, was not compared with the DNA. TRBV21-1 is a listed pseudogene. This CDR3 region has 16 residues. The CDR3 reads CASSKVVLAGGQEQFF. CDR3 bases: TGTGCCAGCAGCAAAGTGGTACTAGCGGGAGGTCAGGAGCAGTTCTTC.

This clone has just a few counts. The chain has TRBV5-4 and TRBJ2-1, with a possible D match to TRBD2 (7 bases). The CDR3 spans 17 residues. V was pared by 4 bases and J by 4 bases, with 21 bases between. Germline CDR1 and CDR2: SGHNT and YYREEE (reference sequence). The CDR3 here is CASSPGGSGALYNEQFF. CDR3 nucleotide sequence: TGTGCCAGCAGCCCGGGAGGTTCGGGGGCCCTATACAATGAGCAGTTCTTC.

The CDR3 sequence: CASSEYRRTEAFF. As DNA, the CDR3 is TGTGCCAGCAGTGAATACAGGCGGACTGAAGCTTTCTTT. The V and J genes are TRBV6-1 and TRBJ1-1, with D perhaps TRBD1 (5 bases). Germline V CDR1 and CDR2: MNHNS, SASEGT. This CDR3 is built from 13 residues. V was clipped by 2 bases and J by 5 bases, with 9 bases between them.

The chain uses TRBV5-5 and TRBJ1-5, with D uncertain. Between the trimmed V and J ends, which lost 0 bases and 4 bases, there was a span of 11 bases. The CDR3 runs 15 residues. Germline CDR1 SGHKS, CDR2 YYEKEE (reference sequence). CDR3 in DNA: TGTGCCAGCAGCTTGGGGCCGGGAACAAATCAGCCCCAGCATTTT. This encodes CASSLGPGTNQPQHF.

This chain connects TRBV5-1 to TRBJ1-5, with D perhaps matching TRBD1 (6 bases). The CDR3 runs to 13 residues. Looked up from germline, CDR1 is SGHRS and CDR2 is YFSETQ. Trimming stripped 5 bases from V and 3 bases from J, with 9 bases between. CDR3 nucleotide sequence: TGCGCCAGCAGTCAGGGGAACAATCAGCCCCAGCATTTT. This encodes CASSQGNNQPQHF.

The V gene is TRBV5-4, the J gene TRBJ2-2; 10 bases line up with TRBD2. Germline V gene sequence: CDR1 SGHNT, CDR2 YYREEE (reference sequence). J gave up 0 bases and V 0 bases, and 8 bases lay outside the gene matches. This CDR3 has 19 amino acids. DNA of the CDR3: TGTGCCAGCAGCTTGGAGGGGCCAAGCGGGGGGGCGAACACCGGGGAGCTGTTTTTT. It translates to CASSLEGPSGGANTGELFF.

V and J are TRBV3-1 (or the pseudogene TRBV3-2) and TRBJ2-2; the D gene is possibly TRBD1 (6 bases). The CDR3 has 14 residues. Trimming removed 5 bases at V and 6 bases at J, with 13 bases between. Per the germline V gene, CDR1 is LGHDT and CDR2 is YNNKEL (reference sequence). The chain's CDR3 is CASSVQGWAGELFF. The CDR3 DNA reads as TGTGCCAGCAGCGTTCAGGGGTGGGCCGGGGAGCTGTTTTTT.

The J gene is TRBJ1-1, the V gene TRBV30; the D gene is possibly TRBD1 (5 bases). The CDR3 is made up of 14 amino acids. The germline V gene has CDR1 GTSNPN and CDR2 SVGIG (reference sequence). Between the trimmed V and J ends, which lost 1 base and 5 bases, there was a span of 14 bases. Here the CDR3 reads CAWSAQGGWTEAFF. The CDR3 nucleotides read TGTGCCTGGAGTGCTCAGGGAGGTTGGACTGAAGCTTTCTTT. Combining the CDR3 with reference TRBV30 and TRBJ1-1 gives the whole variable domain SQTIHQWPATLVQPVGSPLSLECTVEGTSNPNLYWYRQAAGRGLQLLFYSVGIGQISSEVPQNLSASRPQDRQFILSSKKLLLSDSGFYLCAWSAQGGWTEAFFGQGTRLTVV.

V gene TRBV14 combines with J gene TRBJ1-3; no clear D gene. CDR3 length: 15 residues. V was trimmed by 1 base and J by 3 bases, leaving 10 bases between them. Germline V lookup: CDR1 SGHDN, CDR2 FVKESK. CDR3 coding DNA: TGTGCCAGCAGCCAAGGCCGGGGTCATGGAAACACCATATATTTT. This encodes CASSQGRGHGNTIYF.

This clone was seen just once. The genes are TRBV30 and TRBJ1-3; D remains unclear. This CDR3 is built from 14 residues. Germline values: CDR1 GTSNPN, CDR2 SVGIG (reference sequence). V was clipped by 4 bases and J by 0 bases, with 10 bases between them. This CDR3 reads CAWTHRSSGNTIYF. CDR3 DNA: TGTGCCTGGACCCACAGAAGCTCTGGAAACACCATATATTTT.

For the CDR3, the DNA is TGTGCCATCAGTGAGTCGAGAAATGAGCAGTTCTTC. It specifies CAISESRNEQFF. V and J are TRBV10-3 and TRBJ2-1; D gene unclear. Germline CDR1 ENHRY, CDR2 SYGVKD. V lost 0 bases to trimming and J lost 7 bases, with 4 bases between them. This CDR3 spans 12 amino acids.

The rearrangement links TRBV10-1 to TRBJ2-3, with no clear D. The CDR3 runs to 13 residues. The V gene's germline CDR1 is WNHNN and CDR2 SYGVQD (reference sequence). Trimming took off 5 bases at V and 6 bases at J, with 12 bases between the two ends. CDR3 sequence: CASSPGVLDTQYF. The CDR3 DNA reads as TGCGCCAGCAGTCCGGGTGTGCTGGATACGCAGTATTTT.

The chain couples TRBV3-1 (or the pseudogene TRBV3-2) to TRBJ1-1; maybe TRBD1 (6 bases). The CDR3 contains 17 residues. Germline V gene data show CDR1 as LGHDT and CDR2 as YNNKEL (reference sequence). Between the trimmed V and J ends, which lost 0 bases and 1 base, there was a span of 15 bases. The CDR3 nucleotides read TGTGCCAGCAGCCAAGATAACCCCGACAGGCCGAACACTGAAGCTTTCTTT. Its translation is CASSQDNPDRPNTEAFF.

The chain employs TRBV7-9 and TRBJ1-2; 9 bases are shared with TRBD1. The germline CDR1 and CDR2 sequences are SEHNR and FQNEAQ (reference sequence). The CDR3 loop spans 13 amino acids. The J segment lost 8 bases and the V segment lost 1 base, leaving 2 bases of the junction unmatched. CDR3 loop: CASSLGTGDGYTF. For the CDR3, the DNA is TGTGCCAGCAGCTTAGGGACAGGGGACGGCTACACCTTC.

V and J are TRBV11-2 and TRBJ2-7, with D possibly being TRBD1 (6 bases). This CDR3 is 15 amino acids long. V lost 1 base and J lost 3, with 13 bases in between. Germline CDR1 is SGHAT and CDR2 is FQNNGV. The CDR3, as DNA: TGTGCCAGCAGCTTAGGAGGGGGAAGGGGCTACGAGCAGTACTTC. Translation gives CASSLGGGRGYEQYF.

The chain employs TRBV18 and TRBJ1-4; D is possibly TRBD1 (6 bases). Germline CDR1 and CDR2: KGHSH and LQKENI. Trimming stripped 5 bases from V and 8 bases from J, with 15 bases between. The CDR3 totals 14 residues. The CDR3 coding sequence is TGTGCCAGCTCAACAGGGAGAGATGGCGAAAAACTGTTTTTT. Its translation is CASSTGRDGEKLFF. Combining the CDR3 with reference TRBV18 and TRBJ1-4 gives the whole variable domain NAGVMQNPRHLVRRRGQEARLRCSPMKGHSHVYWYRQLPEEGLKFMVYLQKENIIDESGMPKERFSAEFPKEGPSILRIQQVVRGDSAAYFCASSTGRDGEKLFFGSGTQLSVL.

V is TRBV9 and J is TRBJ1-3; D possibly corresponds to TRBD1 (5 bases). The V gene's germline CDR1 is SGDLS and CDR2 YYNGEE. Trimming pared 0 bases from V and 0 bases from J, leaving 7 bases between. The CDR3 is 15 amino acids. The CDR3 is CASSVEGISGNTIYF. CDR3 sequence (DNA): TGTGCCAGCAGCGTAGAGGGGATCTCTGGAAACACCATATATTTT.

This clone came up once. The CDR3 region has the DNA TGTGCCAGCAGCTTCGGGATCCTAAGGGAGCAGTACTTC. It encodes CASSFGILREQYF. The genes are TRBV11-2 and TRBJ2-7, with D possibly TRBD2 on 5 matching bases. V gave up 3 bases and J gave up 7 bases, with 13 bases separating them. The CDR3 loop spans 13 amino acids. The germline CDR1 and CDR2 sequences are SGHAT and FQNNGV.

This clone showed up just a few times. The gene calls are TRBV9 and TRBJ2-1; 8 bases agree with TRBD2. There are 14 residues in the CDR3. Germline V gene data show CDR1 as SGDLS and CDR2 as YYNGEE. Unmatched junction bases numbered 6, after V lost 0 bases and J lost 10 bases. CDR3 amino acids: CASSVVIRGGEQFF. The CDR3 DNA sequence: TGTGCCAGCAGCGTAGTTATCCGGGGGGGAGAGCAGTTCTTC.

This chain uses TRBV10-3 with TRBJ2-1, with TRBD2 identical over 9 bases. Germline CDR1 and CDR2: ENHRY and SYGVKD. The junction had 9 bases not matched to a gene; V was cut back by 10 bases and J by 5 bases. The CDR3 has 14 amino acids. This chain's CDR3 is CATISGSQDNEQFF. CDR3 DNA sequence: TGTGCCACCATTAGCGGGAGTCAAGACAATGAGCAGTTCTTC.